The rows below give T cell receptor beta chains drawn from one sample of a study of glioma-infiltrating T cells. TCRdb reprocessed the multiplex PCR reads via MiXCR and lists one record per CDR3 protein. The table includes 150,000 to 200,000 distinct CDR3 sequences, 32% detected once. The sequencing sample was made of glioma tissue, nonneoplastic brain tissue, or PBMCs (not recorded which). The receptors come from a human donor with low-grade glioma or glioblastoma, undergoing nonglioma brain surgery, or in good health (not recorded which). Each CDR3 is given without its conserved first and last residue. Each record gives: V gene, J gene, CDR3 protein.

TRBV20-1	TRBJ2-7	SPKVVYEQY
TRBV19	TRBJ2-7	ASSNPGLKSTYEQY
TRBV19	TRBJ1-5	ASLEGDTRPTSNQPQH
TRBV5-1	TRBJ2-5	ASSNAGQGGGETQY
TRBV7-6	TRBJ2-5	ASSAPLAGEETQY
TRBV19	TRBJ1-3	ASSASGGSGNTIY
TRBV5-1	TRBJ1-1	ASSLVGRLGSTEAF
TRBV6-1	TRBJ2-2	ASSATGGRTGELF
TRBV12-3/TRBV12-4	TRBJ1-1	ASTKTGGDREAF
TRBV6-2/TRBV6-3	TRBJ2-1	ASRDLAGGRVSYNEQF
TRBV29-1	TRBJ2-4	SVQGLAGVALAKNIQY